In this sample, the clone carrying this TCR beta chain turned up once. These data are taken from a study of blood T cells in healthy people across ages. It was with a sample-barcoded 5' primer and a J-beta primer mix that a second PCR of roughly 7 to 12 cycles was run. Sequencing of every sample gave 2.5 million or more CDR3-containing paired-end reads. TCRdb ran MiXCR on the 5' RACE reads and lists one entry per CDR3 protein. The table shows some 750,000 distinct CDR3 sequences, with over 20% occurring only once. The CDR3 contains 16 residues. V trimming: 3 bases; J trimming: 4 bases; junction bases outside the gene matches: 9. Germline V gives CDR1 MDHEN, CDR2 SYDVKM.

The chain employs TRBV28 and TRBJ2-3; 8 bases agree with TRBD2. This sequence originates from a man in his 70s in good health. Sequencing used blood. CDR3 sequence (DNA): TGTGCCAGCAGTTTTATGGGCGGGAGGAGGTCAGATACGCAGTATTTT. Its translation: CASSFMGGRRSDTQYF.